What follows is one T cell receptor (beta chain) and its context. Its antigen is still unknown. Deletions cut 5 bases from V and 0 bases from J, with 14 bases between. CDR1 is SGHTA, CDR2 FQGTGA, per germline. The CDR3 sequence is 15 residues long. The sample is drawn from a study of OX40 agonist ivuxolimab in advanced cancers. Assay used: immunoSEQ multiplex PCR; TCRdb lists only in-frame clones, some missing. The sample records about 27,000 clones, roughly four fifths being singletons. Study-level findings and limits: The specificity for antigen of the expanded peripheral T cells was not determined.

This TCR was recovered from an adult with an advanced solid tumor such as melanoma, head and neck, liver or kidney cancer. The input for sequencing was CD4+ or CD8+ T cells sorted from blood, taken in a trial of the OX40 agonist ivuxolimab. V is TRBV7-3 and J is TRBJ2-7; D possibly corresponds to TRBD1 (7 bases). This CDR3 reads CASSPRGESSYEQYF. CDR3 coding DNA: TGTGCCAGCAGCCCCAGGGGGGAATCCTCCTACGAGCAGTACTTC.